The rows below give T cell receptor beta chains drawn from one sample of a study of T-cell memory formation after mild COVID-19. MiXCR, applied by TCRdb to the 5' RACE reads, yields one record per CDR3 protein. Of hundreds of thousands of distinct CDR3 sequences in the sample, about 23% are singletons; the top ten hold 12%. The sample comprised PBMCs or a T cell subset sorted from them (not recorded which). These receptors were collected from an adult woman who had mild COVID-19 (a few samples of this study predate the infection). Cell type and time point are not known. Both conserved end residues are part of each CDR3. Fields, in order: CDR3 DNA, CDR3 protein, J gene, D gene, V gene, clone size. A D gene is named only where the DNA matches it firmly. A clone size is listed for some rows: how often the clone was seen (once, few, many), or a class if it is expanded.

DNA: TGTGCCAGCAGACGGCCGGGACAGGGACAGGAAAAACTGTTTTTT
CDR3: CASRRPGQGQEKLFF
J: TRBJ1-4
D: TRBD1
V: TRBV6-2/TRBV6-3
size: .

DNA: TGTGCCAGCAGGAAAGATGGGGGGGGGCGGAACGAGCAGTACTTC
CDR3: CASRKDGGGRNEQYF
J: TRBJ2-7
D: .
V: TRBV12-3/TRBV12-4
size: .

DNA: TGTGCCAGCTCACCGGGACAGATACCAAACTATGGCTACACCTTC
CDR3: CASSPGQIPNYGYTF
J: TRBJ1-2
D: TRBD1
V: TRBV18
size: .

DNA: TGTGCCAGCAGTCCTTTCCTTGGGACAGATACGCAGTATTTT
CDR3: CASSPFLGTDTQYF
J: TRBJ2-3
D: .
V: TRBV7-2
size: few

DNA: TGTGCCAGCAGTGTGACAGCGGGCCTGGGGAATGAGCAGTTCTTC
CDR3: CASSVTAGLGNEQFF
J: TRBJ2-1
D: .
V: TRBV2
size: .

DNA: TGCAGTGCTAGAGAGGCAGGCAAAAATGAAAAACTGTTTTTT
CDR3: CSAREAGKNEKLFF
J: TRBJ1-4
D: .
V: TRBV20-1
size: .

DNA: TGTGCCATCAGTGAGTCAAAGGGTGCGGAGACCCAGTACTTC
CDR3: CAISESKGAETQYF
J: TRBJ2-5
D: .
V: TRBV10-3
size: few

DNA: TGTGCCAGCAGCCAAGCCCCTACCCCTAACACTGAAGCTTTCTTT
CDR3: CASSQAPTPNTEAFF
J: TRBJ1-1
D: .
V: TRBV14
size: .

DNA: TGTGCCAGCAGCGTAGATGCGGGGGGGATCGCAGATACGCAGTATTTT
CDR3: CASSVDAGGIADTQYF
J: TRBJ2-3
D: TRBD2
V: TRBV9
size: .

DNA: TGTGCCAGCAGCCCCACTTGGATGACCAACGTCCTGACTTTC
CDR3: CASSPTWMTNVLTF
J: TRBJ2-6
D: .
V: TRBV7-3
size: few

DNA: TGTGCCACCAGTGACCGGACTACCGGATCCTACGAGCAGTACTTC
CDR3: CATSDRTTGSYEQYF
J: TRBJ2-7
D: .
V: TRBV24-1
size: .